Shown below are 17 T cell receptor beta chains from a single sample sequenced in a study of T cell repertoires in cytomegalovirus infection. TCRdb processed the reads anew with MiXCR; each CDR3 protein has one entry. The sample records about 890,000 distinct CDR3 sequences, roughly 30% being singletons. Their antigen targets remain unknown. Source: cultured CD8+ T cells from PBMCs, taken from culture after CMV antigen stimulation. These receptor sequences come from a human donor in good health (CMV status not recorded). Some clones in this sample may be carry-over from other donors' samples.

In DNA, the CDR3 is TGCGCCAGCAGTGAGTCGGCAAGGAACACTGAAGCTTTCTTT. Its protein product is CASSESARNTEAFF. V is TRBV10-2 and J is TRBJ1-1; no clear D. The CDR3 consists of 14 residues. From germline, CDR1 is WSHSY and CDR2 SAAADI. The germline V and J ends were trimmed by 0 bases and 1 base, with 6 bases remaining between them.

This clonotype was seen only once. A read error may account for a junction end that differs from germline. The chain combines TRBV27 with TRBJ2-1; tentatively, D is TRBD1 or TRBD2 (5 bases each). Germline V gene data show CDR1 as MNHEY and CDR2 as SMNVEV (reference sequence). CDR3 length equals 14 residues. DNA of the CDR3: TGTGCCAGCAGTTTCGGGACCGACTACAATGAGCAGATCTTC. Translation gives CASSFGTDYNEQIF.

The chain uses TRBV4-1 and TRBJ1-3; D unclear. V was cut by 0 bases and J by 1 base, with 7 bases left in between. Looked up from germline, CDR1 is MGHRA and CDR2 is YSYEKL. The CDR3 is 15 amino acids. Here the CDR3 DNA reads TGCGCCAGCAGCCAAGAACCGGTTTCTGGAAACACCATATATTTT. Translated, it gives CASSQEPVSGNTIYF.

The J gene is TRBJ1-2, the V gene TRBV11-2, with D unresolved. V lost 4 bases and J 6 bases, leaving 18 bases between the germline ends. Germline assignment: CDR1 SGHAT and CDR2 FQNNGV. The CDR3 is 15 residues long. The CDR3 protein is CASSSLRTYDDGYTF. The CDR3 DNA reads TGTGCCAGCAGCTCCCTGAGGACCTACGACGATGGCTACACCTTC.

J is TRBJ1-2 and V is TRBV9, with D unclear. Trimming pared 5 bases from V and 7 bases from J, leaving 15 bases between. Germline V CDR1 and CDR2: SGDLS, YYNGEE. The CDR3 has 13 amino acids. The CDR3 here is CASRMSQGGGYTF. The CDR3, as DNA: TGTGCCAGCAGGATGTCACAAGGAGGTGGCTACACCTTC.

The chain couples TRBV7-9 to TRBJ2-6, with D hard to call. V lost 4 bases and J lost 0, with 10 bases in between. This CDR3 has 16 amino acids. CDR1 is SEHNR and CDR2 is FQNEAQ in the germline V gene (reference sequence). The CDR3 here is CASSSPRRSGANVLTF. The DNA for the CDR3 is TGTGCCAGCAGCTCGCCCAGACGCTCTGGGGCCAACGTCCTGACTTTC.

This clonotype was recorded at least ten times. V is TRBV4-2 and J is TRBJ1-4; 8 bases are shared with TRBD1. In germline, CDR1 is LGHNA, CDR2 YNFKEQ. J lost 7 bases, V lost 4 bases, and 14 bases had no gene match. This CDR3 is built from 17 residues. For the CDR3, the DNA is TGTGCCAGCAGCCTCCTGGCCCGACAGGGGTGGATTGAAAAACTGTTTTTT. It codes for CASSLLARQGWIEKLFF.

The genes are TRBV12-3 or TRBV12-4 and TRBJ2-1; 10 nucleotides agree with TRBD2. V dropped 6 bases and J dropped 6; count of bases not matched to a gene: 11. CDR3 length: 16 residues. The CDR3 sequence is CASSLGLAGAVNEQFF. The CDR3, as DNA: TGTGCCAGCAGCCTGGGGCTAGCGGGGGCGGTCAATGAGCAGTTCTTC.

This chain links TRBV6-5 with TRBJ2-3, with D perhaps TRBD1 (5 bases). The CDR3 runs 15 residues. Germline assignment: CDR1 MNHEY and CDR2 SVGAGI. V shed 0 bases and J shed 2 bases, with 9 bases lying between them. The CDR3 sequence is CASSYSGLITDTQYF. The CDR3 bases are TGTGCCAGCAGTTACTCGGGGCTGATCACAGATACGCAGTATTTT.

At least ten counts were recorded for this clonotype. The chain recombines TRBV7-2 with TRBJ2-5; 12 bases are shared with TRBD2. The CDR3 is 18 residues long. The germline V gene has CDR1 SGHTA and CDR2 FQGNSA. V lost 1 base, J lost 5 bases, and 11 bases stayed unmatched. DNA for the CDR3: TGTGCCAGCAGCTTAGAATTTTCTAGCGGGGGGGCAGTGGAGACCCAGTACTTC. Translation gives CASSLEFSSGGAVETQYF. Based on the CDR3 plus reference TRBV7-2 and TRBJ2-5, the full variable domain is GAGVSQSPSNKVTEKGKDVELRCDPISGHTALYWYRQSLGQGLEFLIYFQGNSAPDKSGLPSDRFSAERTGGSVSTLTIQRTQQEDSAVYLCASSLEFSSGGAVETQYFGPGTRLLVL.

The J gene is TRBJ1-1, the V gene TRBV10-2; 9 nucleotides match TRBD1. CDR1 is WSHSY, CDR2 SAAADI, per germline. The length of the CDR3 is 14 residues. V trimming: 6 bases; J trimming: 4 bases; junction bases outside the gene matches: 6. The CDR3 loop reads CASRTGGLSTEAFF. The DNA of the CDR3 is TGCGCCAGCAGGACAGGGGGATTGAGCACTGAAGCTTTCTTT.

The genes are TRBV20-1 and TRBJ1-5, with D unresolved. The germline gives CDR1 DFQATT, CDR2 SNEGSKA (reference sequence). This CDR3 spans 14 amino acids. Trimming removed 4 bases from V and 7 bases from J, with 17 bases in between. The CDR3 loop is CSAILSFGHQPQHF. The CDR3 nucleotides are TGCAGTGCTATTCTGTCTTTTGGGCACCAGCCCCAGCATTTT.

This sequence joins TRBV18 and TRBJ2-2; unclear D gene. Trimming removed 0 bases from V and 0 bases from J, with 14 bases in between. This CDR3 is built from 18 residues. The germline V gene encodes CDR1 KGHSH and CDR2 LQKENI. CDR3 coding DNA: TGTGCCAGCTCACCACCTGATAAGCGCTACACGAACACCGGGGAGCTGTTTTTT. Translated, it gives CASSPPDKRYTNTGELFF.

This clonotype was detected once. The chain carries TRBV6-1 and TRBJ2-7; D gene ambiguous. V was shortened by 0 bases and J by 3 bases, with 9 bases between the two germline ends. CDR3 length: 14 residues. Per germline, CDR1 MNHNS and CDR2 SASEGT. CDR3 DNA: TGTGCCAGCAGTGAAGCACACGTTTTCTACGAGCAGTACGTC. As protein: CASSEAHVFYEQYV.

This clonotype was observed a few times. This chain links TRBV7-6 with TRBJ1-3; TRBD1 is a possible D gene (5 bases). The germline gives CDR1 SGHVS, CDR2 FNYEAQ. V was trimmed by 8 bases and J by 0 bases, leaving 14 bases between them. There are 15 residues in the CDR3. The CDR3 nucleotides are TGTGCCAGCTATAAGGGGTCAACCTCTGGAAACACCATATATTTT. Its translation: CASYKGSTSGNTIYF.

At least ten counts were recorded for this clonotype. The chain carries TRBV7-2 and TRBJ1-6; possible D gene TRBD1, 5 bases. Per germline, CDR1 SGHTA and CDR2 FQGNSA. Trimming pared 5 bases from V and 3 bases from J, leaving 14 bases between. The CDR3 length is 16 residues. The chain's CDR3 is CASSGGDSLYNSPLHF. The CDR3 nucleotides read TGTGCCAGCAGCGGTGGTGACAGCCTCTATAATTCACCCCTCCACTTT.

This chain connects TRBV20-1 to TRBJ2-1, with 11 nucleotides matching TRBD1. The V segment lost 7 bases and the J segment 12 bases; nucleotides outside the gene matches: 11. The CDR3 has 13 residues. Looked up from germline, CDR1 is DFQATT and CDR2 is SNEGSKA (reference sequence). CDR3: CSVPGQGGNWQFF. CDR3 nucleotides: TGCAGTGTTCCGGGACAGGGGGGTAATTGGCAGTTCTTC.